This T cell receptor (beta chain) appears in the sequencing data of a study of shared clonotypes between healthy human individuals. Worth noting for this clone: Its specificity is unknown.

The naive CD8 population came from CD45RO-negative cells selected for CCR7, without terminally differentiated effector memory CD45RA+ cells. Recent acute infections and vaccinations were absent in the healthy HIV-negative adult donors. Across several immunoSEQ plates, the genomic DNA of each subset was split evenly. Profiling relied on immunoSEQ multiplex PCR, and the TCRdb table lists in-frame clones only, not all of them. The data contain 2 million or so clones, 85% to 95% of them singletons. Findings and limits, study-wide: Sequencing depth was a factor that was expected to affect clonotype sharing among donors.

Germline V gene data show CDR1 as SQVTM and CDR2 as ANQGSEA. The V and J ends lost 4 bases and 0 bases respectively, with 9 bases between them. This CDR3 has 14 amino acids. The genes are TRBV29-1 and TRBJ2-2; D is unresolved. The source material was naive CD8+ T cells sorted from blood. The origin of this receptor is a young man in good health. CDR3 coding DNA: TGCAGCGTTGGTGGCAGTTCGAACACCGGGGAGCTGTTTTTT. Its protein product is CSVGGSSNTGELFF.